The 21 T cell receptor beta chains given below trace back to one sample, sequenced in a study of blood T cells in healthy people across ages (dated by TCRdb to the mid-2010s). Receptor libraries were prepared by 5' RACE. A second PCR of roughly 6 to 12 cycles was performed with a sample-barcoded 5' primer and a J-beta primer mix. Clones were called with MiXCR by TCRdb after fastp trimmed the public reads at Q25, and only in-frame beta chains were retained. Entries are consolidated by CDR3 protein sequence, retaining the most common genes and DNA. The sample table records approximately 2,000,000 distinct CDR3 sequences; approximately 40% of these occur just once. In total, the top ten clones hold roughly 23% of the sample. Sequencing was done on a sample of blood. The receptor source for this set is a human donor in good health.

This clonotype was counted between two and nine times. The rearrangement joins TRBV4-2 to TRBJ2-3; TRBD2 might be the D (6 bases). CDR1 is LGHNA, CDR2 YNFKEQ, per germline. The CDR3 is 14 amino acids. V lost 5 bases and J 2 bases, leaving 11 bases between the germline ends. This CDR3 is CASSFRLDTDTQYF. The CDR3 DNA follows: TGTGCCAGCAGCTTCCGACTAGACACAGATACGCAGTATTTT.

This sequence joins TRBV20-1 and TRBJ2-5; tentative D call: TRBD1 (6 bases). The germline V gene has CDR1 DFQATT and CDR2 SNEGSKA (reference sequence). This CDR3 comprises 13 residues. Trimming shortened V by 5 bases and J by 0 bases, and 10 bases separated the two germline ends. The CDR3 loop reads CSAWTADQETQYF. The CDR3 DNA follows: TGCAGTGCTTGGACAGCCGACCAAGAGACCCAGTACTTC.

This clonotype was seen a handful of times. The chain has TRBV10-3 and TRBJ2-3, with 9 bases matching TRBD2. The CDR3 is made up of 15 amino acids. Germline CDR1 ENHRY, CDR2 SYGVKD. The junction had 2 bases not matched to a gene; V was cut back by 2 bases and J by 2 bases. In DNA form, the CDR3 reads TGTGCCATCAGTGAGAGCGGGGGGTTCACAGATACGCAGTATTTT. Protein: CAISESGGFTDTQYF.

The V and J genes are TRBV9 and TRBJ2-7, with 10 bases lining up with TRBD1. The DNA end lines up better with TRBJ2-5; the J call may be wrong. This CDR3 has 16 residues. Per the germline V gene, CDR1 is SGDLS and CDR2 is YYNGEE. The CDR3 loop is CASSVADRGSRETQYF. The CDR3 bases are TGTGCCAGCAGCGTAGCGGACAGGGGGTCGAGGGAGACCCAGTACTTC.

The chain links TRBV6-2 or TRBV6-3 to TRBJ1-1; D is undetermined. Trimming took off 2 bases at V and 10 bases at J, with 14 bases between the two ends. The CDR3 extends over 13 amino acids. CDR1 and CDR2 from the germline V gene are MNHEY and SVGEGT. The CDR3 DNA follows: TGTGCCAGCAGTTACGTCCAGCCCTCTGTAGCTTTCTTT. The encoded protein is CASSYVQPSVAFF.

The V call is TRBV6-1, the J call TRBJ1-1, with TRBD1 matching 9 bases. Germline V lookup: CDR1 MNHNS, CDR2 SASEGT. The CDR3 covers 15 residues. Losses at the gene ends were 6 bases for V and 0 bases for J; bases not matched to a gene: 5. The CDR3, as DNA: TGTGCCAGCAGGAGGACAGGGGACCTGAACACTGAAGCTTTCTTT. This codes for CASRRTGDLNTEAFF.

This clonotype appeared a few times. V usage is TRBV28 and J usage is TRBJ2-3; no definite D call. This CDR3 has 15 amino acids. Germline loops: CDR1 MDHEN, CDR2 SYDVKM. Trimming took 5 bases from V and 2 from J, leaving 14 bases between them. DNA of the CDR3: TGTGCCAGCAGTAGAGTCCGCAGAATCACAGATACGCAGTATTTT. Translating it yields CASSRVRRITDTQYF. Combining the CDR3 with reference TRBV28 and TRBJ2-3 gives the whole variable domain DVKVTQSSRYLVKRTGEKVFLECVQDMDHENMFWYRQDPGLGLRLIYFSYDVKMKEKGDIPEGYSVSREKKERFSLILESASTNQTSMYLCASSRVRRITDTQYFGPGTRLTVL.

The chain combines TRBV5-1 with TRBJ1-6; D gene uncertain. V dropped 0 bases and J dropped 14 bases, with 12 bases sitting between them. Germline lookup yields CDR1 SGHRS and CDR2 YFSETQ. There are 13 residues in the CDR3. The CDR3 region has the DNA TGCGCCAGCAGCTTGGTCCGTGAGAGGACCCTCCACTTT. Amino acids: CASSLVRERTLHF.

V usage is TRBV12-3 or TRBV12-4 and J usage is TRBJ2-5; 7 positions match TRBD1. The trim removed 6 bases at V and 2 bases at J, leaving 6 bases unmatched. The CDR3 consists of 14 residues. CDR3 nucleotides: TGTGCCAGCAGGGGGACAGCGTATCAAGAGACCCAGTACTTC. Amino acids: CASRGTAYQETQYF.

This clonotype was detected ten times or more. This chain connects TRBV18 to TRBJ1-1, with TRBD1 matching over 7 bases. V shed 3 bases, J shed 5 bases, and the junction held 6 bases outside the gene matches. The CDR3 loop spans 14 amino acids. The germline V gene encodes CDR1 KGHSH and CDR2 LQKENI. For the CDR3, the DNA is TGTGCCAGCTCACCGATTGAACAGGGGACTGAAGCTTTCTTT. Residues: CASSPIEQGTEAFF.

This clonotype has a single count. One end of the junction is discordant with germline, which a read error may explain. The V and J genes are TRBV12-3 or TRBV12-4 and TRBJ2-5; 8 bases align to TRBD1. The J call may be wrong; the DNA end is better matched by TRBJ2-7. CDR3 size: 14 residues. CDR3 DNA: TGTGCCGGCAGCAGGACAGGGCAGGCAGACGAGCAGTACTTC. Its protein product is CAGSRTGQADEQYF.

This chain joins TRBV2 and TRBJ2-5; TRBD1 agrees at 9 bases. Trimming removed 6 bases from V and 4 bases from J; junction bases left unmatched: 6. From germline, CDR1 is SNHLY and CDR2 FYNNEI. CDR3 length equals 14 residues. CDR3 DNA: TGTGCCAGCAGGGAGGTGACAGGGGGAGAGACCCAGTACTTC. Translated: CASREVTGGETQYF. Drawing the rest from reference TRBV2 and TRBJ2-5, the complete variable domain is EPEVTQTPSHQVTQMGQEVILRCVPISNHLYFYWYRQILGQKVEFLVSFYNNEISEKSEIFDDQFSVERPDGSNFTLKIRSTKLEDSAMYFCASREVTGGETQYFGPGTRLLVL.

A note on this clonotype: This may arise from a read error, as a much more abundant clone is one base away. The V and J genes are TRBV20-1 and TRBJ2-5; D is undetermined. There are 13 residues in the CDR3. The germline V and J ends were trimmed by 5 bases and 4 bases, with 14 bases remaining between them. Germline V gene data show CDR1 as DFQATT and CDR2 as SNEGSKA (reference sequence). CDR3 in amino acids: CSAGSVGPETQYF. CDR3 nucleotide sequence: TGCAGTGCTGGATCCGTTGGTCCAGAGACCCAGTACTTC.

This clonotype was detected only a few times. V and J are TRBV7-9 and TRBJ1-1; 7 bases are a match to TRBD1. CDR1 and CDR2 (germline): SEHNR, FQNEAQ (reference sequence). The CDR3 length is 12 residues. The trim removed 5 bases at V and 7 bases at J, leaving 4 bases unmatched. The CDR3 bases are TGTGCCAGCAGCCCTGACAGGGTTGAAGCTTTCTTT. This codes for CASSPDRVEAFF.

Turning to this clonotype: Its ends do not fully match the called genes, so a read error is possible. The chain employs TRBV9 and TRBJ2-1; D is tentatively TRBD1 or TRBD2 (5 bases each). CDR1 is SGDLS and CDR2 is YYNGEE in the germline V gene. The CDR3 consists of 16 residues. CDR3 sequence reads: CASSSQTGTYENERFF. In DNA, the CDR3 is TGTGCCAGCAGCTCACAAACCGGGACCTACGAAAATGAGCGGTTCTTC.

Comment on this clonotype: A much larger clone lies a single base off, so this may be a read error. The rearrangement links TRBV5-1 to TRBJ2-1; 10 positions agree with TRBD2. Germline loops: CDR1 SGHRS, CDR2 YFSETQ. The CDR3 is 15 residues long. With V trimmed by 3 bases and J by 7 bases, 7 bases remained unmatched. The CDR3 sequence is CASSSGAGGHNEQFF. CDR3 nucleotides: TGCGCCAGCAGCTCCGGAGCGGGGGGGCATAATGAGCAGTTCTTC.

The CDR3 loop is CASSPVSFNSNEQFF. CDR3 DNA: TGTGCCAGCAGCCCGGTGTCGTTCAACAGCAATGAGCAGTTCTTC. The rearrangement joins TRBV5-4 to TRBJ2-1; D ambiguous. CDR3 length equals 15 residues. Germline assignment: CDR1 SGHNT and CDR2 YYREEE (reference sequence). Trimming removed 4 bases from V and 6 bases from J, with 17 bases in between. The full variable domain, its missing parts supplied by reference TRBV5-4 and TRBJ2-1, is ETGVTQSPTHLIKTRGQQVTLRCSSQSGHNTVSWYQQALGQGPQFIFQYYREEENGRGNFPPRFSGLQFPNYSSELNVNALELDDSALYLCASSPVSFNSNEQFFGPGTRLTVL.

The CDR3 nucleotides are TGTGCCAGCAGTCGGGACAGGGTTGGCTACACCTTC. Amino acids: CASSRDRVGYTF. The V call is TRBV2, the J call TRBJ1-2, with 9 positions matching TRBD1. V lost 5 bases and J lost 7; bases outside the gene matches: 2. Germline-derived CDR1 and CDR2 are SNHLY and FYNNEI. CDR3 size: 12 residues.

This clonotype occurred a few times. The gene calls are TRBV20-1 and TRBJ1-4; 7 bases agree with TRBD1. This CDR3 has 15 residues. Germline trimming cut 0 bases from V and 7 bases from J; bases unmatched to any gene: 8. Germline assignment: CDR1 DFQATT and CDR2 SNEGSKA (reference sequence). The CDR3 sequence is CSARDATGDPEKLFF. The CDR3 nucleotides read TGCAGTGCTAGAGATGCAACAGGGGACCCTGAAAAACTGTTTTTT.

The V call is TRBV20-1, the J call TRBJ2-5, with TRBD2 as a possible D gene (6 bases). This CDR3 spans 13 amino acids. CDR1 and CDR2 (germline): DFQATT, SNEGSKA (reference sequence). Trimming removed 0 bases at V and 11 bases at J, with 16 bases between. The CDR3 protein is CSARDAGYWEQYF. Written as DNA, the CDR3 is TGCAGTGCTAGAGACGCGGGGTACTGGGAGCAGTACTTC.

The chain employs TRBV29-1 and TRBJ2-1; tentative D call: TRBD2 (5 bases). V lost 4 bases and J lost 10, with 14 bases in between. This CDR3 is built from 12 residues. Per germline, CDR1 SQVTM and CDR2 ANQGSEA. For the CDR3, the DNA is TGCAGCGTTGGTCGGGAAACCTACGAGCAGTTCTTC. This codes for CSVGRETYEQFF.